The clone carrying this T cell receptor (beta chain) occurred many times. This sample is part of a study of regulatory T cells in long-lasting Graves disease. Building the TCR beta libraries relied on iRepertoire HTBI primers, and CDR3 regions underwent Arm-PCR. TCRdb called the multiplex PCR reads again in MiXCR, with one record for every CDR3 protein. The data contain a few hundred thousand distinct CDR3 sequences, roughly 10% of them singletons. The ends lost 5 bases at V and 7 bases at J; junction bases unmatched: 8. The CDR3 runs 15 residues. Germline CDR1 MDHEN, CDR2 SYDVKM. Described time point: newly diagnosed GD, antithyroid drugs for less than 3 months. RNA extracted from PBMCs served as the sequencing template. The sample was also linked to a second study, of T cells in Graves' hyperthyroidism and ophthalmopathy. This second study notes: HTBI primers were employed in a first-round RT-PCR of the TCR CDR3. Blood shared most expanded thyroid clonotypes above 0.001.

This sample comprised peripheral blood mononuclear cells (PBMCs), obtained at new diagnosis, from a patient treated with antithyroid drugs. J is TRBJ2-1 and V is TRBV28; TRBD2 matches 10 bases. This sequence was found in a woman under 30 with Graves disease. For the CDR3, the DNA is TGTGCCAGCAGTCACTCTAGCGGGAGTGCGAATGAGCAGTTCTTC. Translated, it gives CASSHSSGSANEQFF.